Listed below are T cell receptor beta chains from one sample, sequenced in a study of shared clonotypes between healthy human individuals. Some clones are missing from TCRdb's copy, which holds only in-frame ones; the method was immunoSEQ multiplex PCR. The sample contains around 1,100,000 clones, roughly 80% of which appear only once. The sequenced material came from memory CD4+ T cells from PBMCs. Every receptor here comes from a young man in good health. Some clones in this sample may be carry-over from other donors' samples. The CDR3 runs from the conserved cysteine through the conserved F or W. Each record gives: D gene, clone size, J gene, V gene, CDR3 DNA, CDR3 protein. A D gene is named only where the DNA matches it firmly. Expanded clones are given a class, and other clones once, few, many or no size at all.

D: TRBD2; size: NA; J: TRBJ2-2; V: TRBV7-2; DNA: TGTGCCAGCAGCTTTTCTAGCGGGAGAGGGTCGGGGGAGCTGTTTTTT; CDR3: CASSFSSGRGSGELFF
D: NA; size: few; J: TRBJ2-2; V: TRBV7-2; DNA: TGTGCCAGCAGCTTGACGGAGGCCGGGGAGCTGTTTTTT; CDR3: CASSLTEAGELFF
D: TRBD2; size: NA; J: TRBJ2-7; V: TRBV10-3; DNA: TGTGCCATCAGTGCTAGCGGGGTCTACGAGCAGTACTTC; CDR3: CAISASGVYEQYF
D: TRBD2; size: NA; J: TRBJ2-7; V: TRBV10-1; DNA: TGCGCCAGCAGTGCGGGACTAGCGGGAGGGGAGATCGAGCAGTACTTC; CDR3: CASSAGLAGGEIEQYF
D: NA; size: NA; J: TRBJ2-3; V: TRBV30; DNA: TGTGCCTGGCGGCTGGCGGCGACAGATACGCAGTATTTT; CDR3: CAWRLAATDTQYF
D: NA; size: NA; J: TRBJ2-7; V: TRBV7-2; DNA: TGTGCCAGCAGCCAACGGGCCAGGGGTGGCGAGCAGTACTTC; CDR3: CASSQRARGGEQYF
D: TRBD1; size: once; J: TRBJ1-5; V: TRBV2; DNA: TGTGCCAGCTATGGGACAGGGGTCAATCAGCCCCAGCATTTT; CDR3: CASYGTGVNQPQHF
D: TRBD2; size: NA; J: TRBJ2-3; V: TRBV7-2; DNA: TGTGCCAGCAGCTTATACGCTAGCGGGAACACAGATACGCAGTATTTT; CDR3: CASSLYASGNTDTQYF
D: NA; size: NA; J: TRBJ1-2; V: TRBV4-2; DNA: TGTGCCAGCAGCCAAGATCGTGGGGGCACCTATGGCTACACCTTC; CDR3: CASSQDRGGTYGYTF
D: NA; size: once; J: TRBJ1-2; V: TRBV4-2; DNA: TGTGCCAGCAGCCAAGACGGGACCTATGGCTACACCTTC; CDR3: CASSQDGTYGYTF
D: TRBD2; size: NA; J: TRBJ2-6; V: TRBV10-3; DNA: TGTGCCATCACGAAATGGGCCGGGGAGGGTCCCTCTGGGGCCAACGTCCTGACTTTC; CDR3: CAITKWAGEGPSGANVLTF
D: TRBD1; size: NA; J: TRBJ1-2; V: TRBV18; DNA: TGTGCCAGCTCACCGGGACAGACACCTTATGGCTACACCTTC; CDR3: CASSPGQTPYGYTF
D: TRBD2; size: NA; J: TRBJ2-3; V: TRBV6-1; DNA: TGTGCCAGCAGTGCCCGACTAGCCCTCGGCACCAACACAGATACGCAGTATTTT; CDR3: CASSARLALGTNTDTQYF
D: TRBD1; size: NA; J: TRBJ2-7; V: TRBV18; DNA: TGTGCCAGCTCACCGGTGGGACAGGCCCTCTACGAGCAGTACTTC; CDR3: CASSPVGQALYEQYF
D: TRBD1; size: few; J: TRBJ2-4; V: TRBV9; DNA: TGTGCCAGCAGCTCCGCCGGGACAGGGGGCCTGGACATTCAGTACTTC; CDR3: CASSSAGTGGLDIQYF
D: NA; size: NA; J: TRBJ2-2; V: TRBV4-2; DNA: TGTGCCAGCAGCCAAAGGGACCAGGGCTCCGGGGAGCTGTTTTTT; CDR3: CASSQRDQGSGELFF
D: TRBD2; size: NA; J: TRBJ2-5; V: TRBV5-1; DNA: TGCGCCAGCAGCGAGCCGGCTAGCGGGACCCCCCAGTACTTC; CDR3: CASSEPASGTPQYF
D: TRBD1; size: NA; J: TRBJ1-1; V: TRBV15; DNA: TGTGCCACCAGCAGAGGCGGACAGGGTAGATCAGCTTTCTTT; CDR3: CATSRGGQGRSAFF
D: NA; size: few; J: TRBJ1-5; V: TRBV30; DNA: TGTGCCTGGAGCGTCGTGGGCCGCAATCAGCCCCAGCATTTT; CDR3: CAWSVVGRNQPQHF
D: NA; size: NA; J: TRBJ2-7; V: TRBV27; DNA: TGTGCCAGCAGAAGGGACTCCTACTACGAGCAGTACTTC; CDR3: CASRRDSYYEQYF
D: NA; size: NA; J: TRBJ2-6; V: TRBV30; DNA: TGTGCCTGGAGTAGCAGAGGGTATGGAGTCCTGACTTTC; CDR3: CAWSSRGYGVLTF
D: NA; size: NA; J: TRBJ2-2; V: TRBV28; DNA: TGTGCCAGCAGTTTTTCCGGGACCAATTCCGGGGAGCTGTTTTTT; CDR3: CASSFSGTNSGELFF
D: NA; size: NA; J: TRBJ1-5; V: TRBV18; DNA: TGTGCCACCCGGACAGAGAATCAGCCCCAGCATTTT; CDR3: CATRTENQPQHF
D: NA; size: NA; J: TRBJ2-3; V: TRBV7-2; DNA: TGTGCCAGCAGCCAAGGGTACGGGAGTATACCTGGGGATACGCAGTATTTT; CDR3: CASSQGYGSIPGDTQYF
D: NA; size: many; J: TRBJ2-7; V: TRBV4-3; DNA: TGCGCCAGCAGCCAAGACGCAGGGGTCGAGCAGTACTTC; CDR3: CASSQDAGVEQYF
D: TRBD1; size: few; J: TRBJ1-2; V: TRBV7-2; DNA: TGTGCCAGCAGCTTAGCCCCGGGACAGGGGTATGGCTACACCTTC; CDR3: CASSLAPGQGYGYTF
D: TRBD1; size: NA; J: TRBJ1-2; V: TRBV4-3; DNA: TGCGCCAGCAGCCAGACCGGGACAGGGGGTAACTATGGCTACACCTTC; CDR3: CASSQTGTGGNYGYTF
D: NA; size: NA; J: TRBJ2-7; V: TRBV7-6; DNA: TGTGCCAGCAGCTTAGACGGGAGAGCCAACGAGCAGTACTTC; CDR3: CASSLDGRANEQYF
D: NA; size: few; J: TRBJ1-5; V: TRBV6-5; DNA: TGTGCCAGCAGACAGTTTAGCAATCAGCCCCAGCATTTT; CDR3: CASRQFSNQPQHF
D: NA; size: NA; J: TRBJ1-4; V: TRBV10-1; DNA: TGCGCCAGCAGTGAGAGACGAAGGGACGAGGGAAAACTGTTTTTT; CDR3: CASSERRRDEGKLFF
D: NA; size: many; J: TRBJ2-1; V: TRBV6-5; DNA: TGTGCCAGCAGTTACCGGGGCCCTCAGTTCTTC; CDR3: CASSYRGPQFF
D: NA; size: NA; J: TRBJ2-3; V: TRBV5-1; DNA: TGCGCCTCAGCCCAGGGCCCCACAGATACGCAGTATTTT; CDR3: CASAQGPTDTQYF
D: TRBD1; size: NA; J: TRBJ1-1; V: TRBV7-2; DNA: TGTGCCAGCAGCCTTAGATTCGACTGGACAGGAACGAACACTGAAGCTTTCTTT; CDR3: CASSLRFDWTGTNTEAFF
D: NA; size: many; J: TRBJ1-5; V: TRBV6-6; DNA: TGTGCCAGCAATACCCTAGCCCTCGCCGCGTACTTT; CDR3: CASNTLALAAYF
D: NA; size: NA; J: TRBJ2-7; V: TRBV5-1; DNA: TGCGCCAGCAGCTTCTACGGGACCGACGGCGTCGAGCAGTACTTC; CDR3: CASSFYGTDGVEQYF
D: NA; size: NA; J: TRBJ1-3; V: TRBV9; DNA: TGTGCCAGCACCGGCGGGGCCCGGCAGGGGTCTGGAAACACCATATATTTT; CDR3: CASTGGARQGSGNTIYF
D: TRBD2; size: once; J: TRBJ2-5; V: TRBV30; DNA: TGTGCCTGGAGTACTCGCCTATCGGGAGCGGGGGAGACCCAGTACTTC; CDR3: CAWSTRLSGAGETQYF
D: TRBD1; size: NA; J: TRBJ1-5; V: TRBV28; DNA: TGTGCCAGCAGTCTTATCCGGGACAGCTATAGCAATCAGCCCCAGCATTTT; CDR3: CASSLIRDSYSNQPQHF
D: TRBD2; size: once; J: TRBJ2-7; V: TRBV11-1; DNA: TGTGCCAGCAGCCGCCGTCCTGGGCTAGCGGGAGAGGAAGAGCAGTACTTC; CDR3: CASSRRPGLAGEEEQYF
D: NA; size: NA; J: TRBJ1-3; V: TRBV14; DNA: TGTGCCAGCAGCCAAGCCCGACGGACAGACTCTGGAAACACCATATATTTT; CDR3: CASSQARRTDSGNTIYF
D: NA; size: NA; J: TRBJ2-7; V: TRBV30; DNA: TGTGCCTGGAGTGTCGTATCCCTAGGGGAGCAGTACTTC; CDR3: CAWSVVSLGEQYF
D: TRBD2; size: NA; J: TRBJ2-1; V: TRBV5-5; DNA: TGTGCCAGCAGTTTGACTAGCGGGATTGAGCAGTTCTTC; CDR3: CASSLTSGIEQFF
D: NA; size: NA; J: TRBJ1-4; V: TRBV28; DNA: TGTGCCAGCAGAAAAAAGGGTGTACTGTTTTTT; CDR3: CASRKKGVLFF
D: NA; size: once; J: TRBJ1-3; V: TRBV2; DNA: TGTGCCAGCAGTGTGGTTTGGGGGGCTGGAAACACCATATATTTT; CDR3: CASSVVWGAGNTIYF
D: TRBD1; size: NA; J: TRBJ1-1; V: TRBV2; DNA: TGTGCCAGCAGTGAGGGACAGGGTGGCACTGAAGCTTTCTTT; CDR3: CASSEGQGGTEAFF
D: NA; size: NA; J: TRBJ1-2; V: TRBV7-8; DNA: TGTGCCAGCAGCCAGACAGGTTTAGCTAACTATGGCTACACCTTC; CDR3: CASSQTGLANYGYTF
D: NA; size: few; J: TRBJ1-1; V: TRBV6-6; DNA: TGTGCCATCAGAGAAACCGGGACGCACACTGAAGCTTTCTTT; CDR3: CAIRETGTHTEAFF
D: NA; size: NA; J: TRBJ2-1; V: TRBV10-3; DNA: TGTGCCATCAGTGAGTCCGGGAGCTCCTACAATGAGCAGTTCTTC; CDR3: CAISESGSSYNEQFF
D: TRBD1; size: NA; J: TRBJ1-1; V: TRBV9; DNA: TGTGCCAGCAGCGTTCTCGGACAGGGAAACACTGAAGCTTTCTTT; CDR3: CASSVLGQGNTEAFF
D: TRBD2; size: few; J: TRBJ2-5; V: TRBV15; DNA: TGTGCCACCAGCAGAGATCGTTCGCTGGCTAGCGGAGACCAAGAGACCCAGTACTTC; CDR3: CATSRDRSLASGDQETQYF
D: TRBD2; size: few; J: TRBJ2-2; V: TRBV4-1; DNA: TGCGCCAGCAGCTTAGCGGGAGCGGGCATCGGGGAGCTGTTTTTT; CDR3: CASSLAGAGIGELFF
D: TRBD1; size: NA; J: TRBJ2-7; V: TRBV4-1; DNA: TGCGCCAGCAGGCCGGGACAGGGGGGCGAGCAGTACTTC; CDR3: CASRPGQGGEQYF
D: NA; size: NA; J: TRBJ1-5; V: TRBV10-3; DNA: TGTGCCATCAGTCAGGGAGGGTTCAATCAGCCCCAGCATTTT; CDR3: CAISQGGFNQPQHF
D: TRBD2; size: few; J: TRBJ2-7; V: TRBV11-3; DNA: TGTGCCAGCAGCCGGGGACTAGCGGGAGGGAGCGAGCAGTACTTC; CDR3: CASSRGLAGGSEQYF
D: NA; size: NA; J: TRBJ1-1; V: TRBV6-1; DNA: TGTGCCAGCAGCCTGGGGGCTCCGAACACTGAAGCTTTCTTT; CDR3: CASSLGAPNTEAFF
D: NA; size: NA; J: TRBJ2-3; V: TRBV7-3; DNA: TGTGCCAGCAGTTCCGGCCCTCTGGGCACAGATACGCAGTATTTT; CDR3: CASSSGPLGTDTQYF
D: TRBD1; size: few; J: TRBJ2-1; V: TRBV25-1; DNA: TGTGCCAGCAGTGAATCAGGGGGCAGGGGGCAGTTCTTC; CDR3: CASSESGGRGQFF